This T cell receptor beta chain was retrieved from a study of regulatory T cells in long-lasting Graves disease. This CDR3 is built from 17 residues. Trimming cost V 3 bases and J 4 bases, with 21 bases left between them. The germline CDR1 and CDR2 sequences are LNHNV and YYDKDF (reference sequence). As to time point: newly diagnosed GD, antithyroid drugs for less than 3 months. From PBMCs, RNA was extracted and then used to make the TCR library. This clonotype was seen a few times. What it recognizes is unknown. Libraries of TCR beta came from iRepertoire HTBI primers plus Arm-PCR of CDR3 regions. Each CDR3 protein is one row after TCRdb ran MiXCR on the multiplex PCR reads. The table includes a few hundred thousand distinct CDR3 sequences, 12% detected once. Study-level findings and limits: More public clonotypes were shared by persistent patients (around 2,500) than by new patients (more than 950). A limited number of samples was an acknowledged limitation.

This sample also belongs to another study, concerning T cells in Graves' hyperthyroidism and ophthalmopathy. As that study records: TCR CDR3 regions were first amplified by RT-PCR with HTBI primers. Most thyroid-expanded clonotypes above 0.001 were also found in blood.

This sample comprised peripheral blood mononuclear cells (PBMCs), obtained at new diagnosis, from a patient treated with antithyroid drugs. The rearrangement links TRBV15 to TRBJ1-1, with a tentative D call TRBD1 (6 bases). This sequence was found in a woman aged 18-35 years with Graves disease. The CDR3 bases are TGTGCCACCAGCAGGGATTCGGGGGGGCGTACAAGCACTGAAGCTTTCTTT. It is translated as CATSRDSGGRTSTEAFF.